This section outlines one T cell receptor beta chain sequence together with its context. The CDR3 is 14 amino acids. The germline gives CDR1 SGHTA, CDR2 FQGNSA. Trimming took 5 bases from V and 7 from J; bases not matched to a gene: 7. The sample originates from a study of control samples from healthy donors and cancer patients. TCRdb keeps only in-frame clones here, not all; method: immunoSEQ multiplex PCR. The sample yields around 90,000 clones, more than 75% seen once. The receptor was derived from a woman aged 40-49 years in good health. The sequenced material came from blood. The gene calls are TRBV7-2 and TRBJ1-5; 8 nucleotides agree with TRBD1. CDR3 sequence (DNA): TGTGCCAGCAGCCCACAGGGGGGCTCGCAGCCCCAGCATTTT. This gives the protein CASSPQGGSQPQHF.